Here is one TCR beta chain with its context. Its antigen has not been determined. Base qualities are not recorded, but no much larger clone differs from it by a single base. The cysteine opens and the phenylalanine closes a CDR3 of 19 amino acids. The read is trimmed to its CDR3 DNA, 57 bases read in frame from base 1. Trimming takes 0 bases off V and 4 bases off J; junction bases not matched to a gene: 17. As encoded in the germline V gene, CDR1 is MGHRA while CDR2 is YSYEKL. The donors were included in the validation cohort of some 120 subjects, a group kept apart from the roughly 680-subject first cohort. The sample comes from a study of cytomegalovirus exposure and HLA in healthy donors (dated by TCRdb to 2017 to 2019). Notes on the research overall: According to a later analysis, the 120 or so validation repertoires were produced on the same platform as the 680 or so repertoires of the first cohort. To predict cytomegalovirus infection status, the study brought together high-throughput TCR immunosequencing, statistical association of individual TCRs with disease status, and machine learning. The study aimed to test whether signatures of past pathogen exposure could be identified by cataloging public T cell receptors. A separate validation cohort of approximately 130 different subjects was used in addition to the approximately 640-subject first cohort. On the study overall, not on this receptor specifically: In vitro tests confirmed that three of the cytomegalovirus-associated TCR beta chains recognize cytomegalovirus antigens. Most TCR sequences were observed very rarely across donors, whereas some public TCRs were present in many individuals. Subsequent analysis determined that TCRs grouped into clusters in the first cohort also showed a tendency toward co-occurrence across the 120 or so validation repertoires, and 85% to 95% of cluster scores exceeded 0. The study listed approximately 150 TCR beta chains as associated with cytomegalovirus. A later analysis had no HLA typing for the validation cohort, so co-occurrence there was scored across all 130 or so repertoires. According to the authors, the approach could potentially be generalized to other disease states and immunological phenotypes. Cytomegalovirus status was reported to be diagnosed by the classifier with high specificity and sensitivity in both the original and validation cohorts.

The library was prepared using the immunoSEQ multiplex PCR assay. The original methods were these. A statistical classification framework was built for diagnosing cytomegalovirus status from the catalog of TCR beta chain sequences. Not all clones reach the TCRdb copy of this immuneACCESS table, which keeps in-frame sequences only. Checked studies attribute under half of the gap to unresolved V genes and leave the rest unexplained. That table is the source of V, J and clone size, and D and trimming were worked out from the DNA. The sample table holds about 150,000 clones, of which roughly 91% were seen once. The ten largest make up 2.5% to 3.5% of the sample.

What was sequenced was PBMCs. This receptor was obtained from a man aged 18 to 29 in good health and CMV-seronegative. The V gene is TRBV4-1 and the J gene is TRBJ1-1; 7 junctional bases match TRBD1. This receptor has the CDR3 CASSQDRDSYDPQATEAFF. The DNA sequence is TGCGCCAGCAGCCAAGATAGGGACAGCTACGATCCCCAGGCCACTGAAGCTTTCTTT.